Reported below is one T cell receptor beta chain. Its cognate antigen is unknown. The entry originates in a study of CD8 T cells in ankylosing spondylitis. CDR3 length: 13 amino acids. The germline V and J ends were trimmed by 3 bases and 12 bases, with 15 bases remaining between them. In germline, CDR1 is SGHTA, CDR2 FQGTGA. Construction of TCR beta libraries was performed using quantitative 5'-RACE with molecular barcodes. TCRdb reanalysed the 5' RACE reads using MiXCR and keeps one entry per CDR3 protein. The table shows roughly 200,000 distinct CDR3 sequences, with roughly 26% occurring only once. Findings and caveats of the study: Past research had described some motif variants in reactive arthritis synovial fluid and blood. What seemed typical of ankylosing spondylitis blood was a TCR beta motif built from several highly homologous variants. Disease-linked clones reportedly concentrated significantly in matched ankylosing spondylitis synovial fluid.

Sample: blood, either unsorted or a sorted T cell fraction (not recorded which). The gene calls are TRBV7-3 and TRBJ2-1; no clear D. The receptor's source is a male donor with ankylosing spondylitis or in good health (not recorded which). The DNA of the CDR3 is TGTGCCAGCAGCTTGTCAAGCAAGGATTCGCAGTTCTTC. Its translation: CASSLSSKDSQFF.